This TCR beta chain appears in the sequencing data of a study of blood T cell repertoires in COVID-19. Study-level information: Spain, Italy and the United States supplied samples that represented acute and convalescent COVID-19.

The CDR3 consists of 13 residues. Trimming shortened V by 6 bases and J by 6 bases, and 14 bases separated the two germline ends. The germline CDR1 and CDR2 sequences are SNHLY and FYNNEI. Profiling relied on immunoSEQ multiplex PCR, and the TCRdb table lists in-frame clones only, not all of them. Of about 200,000 clones in the sample, about 88% were seen once. Participants spanned ages about 18 to 100 years and resided in over 20 US areas. V gene TRBV2 combines with J gene TRBJ1-1; no firm D call. The sample consisted of PBMCs or T cells enriched from blood (not recorded which). The origin of this receptor is a woman in her twenties or thirties who had been exposed to COVID-19. CDR3 sequence reads: CASRLGGNAEAFF. CDR3 nucleotide sequence: TGTGCCAGCAGACTAGGAGGAAACGCTGAAGCTTTCTTT.